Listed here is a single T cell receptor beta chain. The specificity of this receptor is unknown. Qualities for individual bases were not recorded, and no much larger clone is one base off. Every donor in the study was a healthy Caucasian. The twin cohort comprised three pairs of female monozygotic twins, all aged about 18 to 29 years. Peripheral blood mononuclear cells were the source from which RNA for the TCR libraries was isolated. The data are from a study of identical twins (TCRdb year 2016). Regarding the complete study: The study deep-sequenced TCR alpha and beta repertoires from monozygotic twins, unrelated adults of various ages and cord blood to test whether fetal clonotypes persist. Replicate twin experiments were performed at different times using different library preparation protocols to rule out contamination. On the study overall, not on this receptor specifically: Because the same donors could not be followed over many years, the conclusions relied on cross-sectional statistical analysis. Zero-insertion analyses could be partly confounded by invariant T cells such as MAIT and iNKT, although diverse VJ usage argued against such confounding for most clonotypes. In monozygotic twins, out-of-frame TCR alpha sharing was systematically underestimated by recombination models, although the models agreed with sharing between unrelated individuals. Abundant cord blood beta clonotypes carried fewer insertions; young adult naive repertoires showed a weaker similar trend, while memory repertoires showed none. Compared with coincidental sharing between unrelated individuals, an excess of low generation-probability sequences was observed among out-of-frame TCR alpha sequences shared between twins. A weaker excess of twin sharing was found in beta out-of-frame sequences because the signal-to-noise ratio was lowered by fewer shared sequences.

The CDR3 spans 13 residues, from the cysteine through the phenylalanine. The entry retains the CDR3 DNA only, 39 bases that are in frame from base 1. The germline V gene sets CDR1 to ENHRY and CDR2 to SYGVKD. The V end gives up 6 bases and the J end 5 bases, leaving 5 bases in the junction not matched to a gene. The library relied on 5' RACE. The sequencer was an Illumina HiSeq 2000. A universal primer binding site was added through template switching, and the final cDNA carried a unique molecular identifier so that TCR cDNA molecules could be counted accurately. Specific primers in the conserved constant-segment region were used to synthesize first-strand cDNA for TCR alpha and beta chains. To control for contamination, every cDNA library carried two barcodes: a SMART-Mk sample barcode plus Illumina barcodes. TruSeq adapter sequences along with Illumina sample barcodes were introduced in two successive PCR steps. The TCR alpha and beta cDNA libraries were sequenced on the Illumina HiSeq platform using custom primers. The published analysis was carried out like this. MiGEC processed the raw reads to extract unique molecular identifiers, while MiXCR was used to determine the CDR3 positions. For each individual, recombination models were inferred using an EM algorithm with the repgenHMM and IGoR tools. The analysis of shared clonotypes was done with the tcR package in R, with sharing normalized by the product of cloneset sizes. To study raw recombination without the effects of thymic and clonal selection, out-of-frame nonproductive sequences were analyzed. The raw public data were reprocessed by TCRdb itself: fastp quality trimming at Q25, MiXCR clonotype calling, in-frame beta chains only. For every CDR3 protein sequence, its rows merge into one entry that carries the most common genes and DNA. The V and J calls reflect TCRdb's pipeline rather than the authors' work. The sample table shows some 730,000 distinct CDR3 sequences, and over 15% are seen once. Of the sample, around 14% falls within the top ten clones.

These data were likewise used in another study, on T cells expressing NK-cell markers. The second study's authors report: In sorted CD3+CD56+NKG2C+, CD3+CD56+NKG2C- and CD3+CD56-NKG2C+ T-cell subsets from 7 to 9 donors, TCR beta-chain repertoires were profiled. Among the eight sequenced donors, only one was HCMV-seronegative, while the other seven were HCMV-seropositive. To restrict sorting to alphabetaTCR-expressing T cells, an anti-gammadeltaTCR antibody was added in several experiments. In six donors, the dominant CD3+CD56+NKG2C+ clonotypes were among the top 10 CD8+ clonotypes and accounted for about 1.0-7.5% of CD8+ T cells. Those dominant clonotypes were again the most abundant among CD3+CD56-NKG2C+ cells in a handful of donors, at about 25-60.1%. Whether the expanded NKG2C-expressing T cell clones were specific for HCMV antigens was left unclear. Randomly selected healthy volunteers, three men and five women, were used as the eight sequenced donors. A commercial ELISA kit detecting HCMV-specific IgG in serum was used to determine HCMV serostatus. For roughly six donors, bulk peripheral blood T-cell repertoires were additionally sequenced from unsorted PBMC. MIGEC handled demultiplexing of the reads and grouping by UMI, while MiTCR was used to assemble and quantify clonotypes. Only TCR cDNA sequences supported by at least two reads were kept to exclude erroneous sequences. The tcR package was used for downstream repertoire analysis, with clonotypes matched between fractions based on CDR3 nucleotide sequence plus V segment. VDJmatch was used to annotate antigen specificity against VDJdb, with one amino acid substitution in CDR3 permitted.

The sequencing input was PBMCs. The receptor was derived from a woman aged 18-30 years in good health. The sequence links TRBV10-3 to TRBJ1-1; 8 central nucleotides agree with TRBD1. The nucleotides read TGTGCCATCAGAGACAGGGGACGAACTGAAGCTTTCTTT. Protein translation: CAIRDRGRTEAFF.